The T cell receptor (beta chain) under discussion was sequenced for a study of post-analysis software for immune sequencing data. Points from the study as a whole: Patients used several TRBV segments, including TRBV5-6, TRBV5-1 and TRBV20-1, more often than controls. Samples sharing a preparation batch grouped tightly together when assessed by F measure. Multiple sclerosis patients had significantly lower normalized Chao1 diversity than controls.

This clonotype came up a few times. What it binds is unknown. Every TCR beta cDNA library bore unique molecular identifiers. Out of about 1 to 11 million T cells, 470,000 or so cDNA molecules were generated. TCRdb itself ran the PCR reads through MiXCR, one entry per CDR3 protein. The sample gives about 430,000 distinct CDR3 sequences, 35% to 45% of which show up once; around 8% is in the top ten. V gave up 0 bases and J gave up 4 bases, with 10 bases separating them. Per germline, CDR1 SGDLS and CDR2 YYNGEE. The CDR3 is 14 amino acids. Material for sequencing was blood. The chain recombines TRBV9 with TRBJ2-5; D unclear. This clonotype originated in a girl aged 2-10 years with multiple sclerosis. The DNA of the CDR3 is TGTGCCAGCAGCGTAGGGGTAGGGCCAGAGACCCAGTACTTC. This codes for CASSVGVGPETQYF.